This T cell receptor beta chain came from a study of cytomegalovirus exposure and HLA in healthy donors. Whole-study results and caveats: A missense DCLRE1C variant was associated with V- and J-gene trimming of TCR beta chains in a later analysis, and an independent cohort replicated the association.

This clone was counted a few times. The antigen remains undetermined. Both 60 Vbeta primers and 13 Jbeta primers went into the PCR. Libraries were prepared by immunoSEQ multiplex PCR; TCRdb keeps only in-frame clonotypes and omits some of them. The data contain approximately 76,000 clones, roughly 85% of them singletons. Sequencing was carried out using PBMCs. This receptor was identified in a man aged 25-45 years in good health and CMV-seronegative.

CDR3 region: CANRFSGTGSEETQYF. CDR3 bases: TGTGCCAATAGGTTTTCCGGGACAGGGTCTGAAGAGACCCAGTACTTC. The chain joins TRBV5-8 to TRBJ2-5; 9 nucleotides match TRBD1. The germline gives CDR1 SGHTS, CDR2 YDEGEE. V trimming: 9 bases; J trimming: 3 bases; junction bases outside the gene matches: 15. The CDR3 has 16 residues.